This is a list of T cell receptor beta chains from one sample in a study of OX40 agonist ivuxolimab in advanced cancers. Sequencing was performed with immunoSEQ multiplex PCR; in TCRdb, only in-frame clones are kept and a portion is missing. The table records 45,000 to 55,000 clones, roughly 87% of them present only once. The sequences come from CD4+ or CD8+ T cells sorted from blood, collected in a trial of the OX40 agonist ivuxolimab. The origin of the receptors is an adult with an advanced solid tumor such as melanoma, head and neck, liver or kidney cancer. The conserved cysteine and the conserved F or W are not part of the CDR3 here.

V gene	CDR3 protein
TRBV9	ASSTRSGRGFYNEQF
TRBV28	ASRLGPANNEQF
TRBV27	ASRPAGLNTEAF
TRBV6-1	ASRQTGTGYEQY
TRBV18	ASSPRQGGWEEQF
TRBV7-9	ASSIRGQGVEAF
TRBV28	ASSFRREGPGSYEQY
TRBV6-1	ASSLYAGTYEQY
TRBV11-2	ASGSPREQY
TRBV6-5	ASSPGQGIYEQY
TRBV15	ATSRDLQGRQY
TRBV6-6	ASRAGTDNTGELF
TRBV4-1	ASSQAGQGSTDTQY
TRBV9	ASSVPDTRLNTEAF
TRBV2	ASSAGGTFSGELF
TRBV6-5	ASSYWGSTYEQY
TRBV9	ASRRSGTSVTEQY
TRBV2	ASRPTGHSNQPQH
TRBV2	ASSPDRYNSPLH
TRBV28	ASSYLQGSYEQY
TRBV30	AWSVLQETQY
TRBV5-4	ASSLRRVRMNTEAF
TRBV4-2	ASSQASTDTQY
TRBV28	ASSFGWEGETQY
TRBV11-2	ASSLTHMRDTEAF
TRBV5-4	ASSLGGLAGARTDTQY
TRBV18	ASSPRSQGLSRGEQY
TRBV28	ASSRDRDRGFENQPQH
TRBV30	AWSGGPFHEQF
TRBV5-1	ASSLFPEGLDTQY
TRBV28	ASSPPGNDEQY
TRBV7-8	ASSPPEGATEAF
TRBV28	ASSFTPQGLKLF
TRBV7-9	ASSPGTSAQY
TRBV7-2	ASTWEWGQDTQY
TRBV9	ASSVKYNEQF
TRBV27	ASSIRPGRTPDEQY
TRBV6-6	ASSRIRSAEAF
TRBV6-6	ASSYVGQGGNQPQH
TRBV5-5	ASSSTGGVGPRTQY
TRBV19	ASSTNRISNQPQH
TRBV6-5	ASRVTGTYGYT
TRBV10-3	AIRDSGTSVSGANVLT
TRBV30	AGSRAPNYGYT
TRBV28	ASSFFPGQGADTQY
TRBV5-1	ASSLTAGVGGYT
TRBV10-3	ASATGTSGRGEQF
TRBV7-9	ASSWTDRAYEQY
TRBV15	ATSSGTSGTPRAETQY
TRBV15	ATSSRRGVGANVLT
TRBV11-2	ASSFSSETQY
TRBV19	ASSISSNLAKNIQY
TRBV4-1	ASSQAPDRALHEQY
TRBV29-1	SVMERPTYNEQF
TRBV7-7	ASSLGGRVDEQF
TRBV9	ASSADRFGYEQY
TRBV7-9	ASSLANEKLF
TRBV11-2	ASSLIDLSPYEQY
TRBV6-5	ASSYSDLETQY
TRBV19	ASLGIAGGRPEQF